Below are 27 T cell receptor beta chains sequenced from a single sample in a study of cytomegalovirus exposure and HLA in healthy donors. The PCR ran on 60 Vbeta and 13 Jbeta primers. The data were produced by immunoSEQ multiplex PCR, yet TCRdb's version contains in-frame clones alone and is incomplete. Of roughly 130,000 clones listed, around 82% are singletons. The sequenced sample was PBMCs. The receptors shown here come from a male donor in good health and CMV-seropositive.

The gene calls are TRBV5-4 and TRBJ2-3; 7 bases are a match to TRBD2. CDR1 and CDR2 (germline): SGHNT, YYREEE (reference sequence). The CDR3 length is 15 residues. Unmatched junction bases numbered 10, after V lost 4 bases and J lost 5 bases. The CDR3 is CASSQEAGARDTQYF. CDR3 coding DNA: TGTGCCAGCAGCCAGGAGGCGGGAGCAAGAGATACGCAGTATTTT.

The rearrangement uses TRBV4-3 and TRBJ2-1, with 7 positions matching TRBD2. The germline gives CDR1 LGHNA, CDR2 YSLEER. With V trimmed by 0 bases and J by 10 bases, 12 bases remained unmatched. The CDR3 runs to 16 residues. The chain's CDR3 is CASSQDLGPLGGEQFF. The CDR3 region has the DNA TGCGCCAGCAGCCAAGATCTCGGCCCCTTGGGAGGGGAGCAGTTCTTC.

The rearrangement uses TRBV5-4 and TRBJ2-5; D uncertain. V was clipped by 4 bases and J by 0 bases, with 7 bases between them. Germline CDR1 reads SGHNT; CDR2 reads YYREEE (reference sequence). The CDR3 is 13 amino acids. The CDR3 is CASSAQYQETQYF. In DNA, the CDR3 is TGTGCCAGCAGCGCCCAGTACCAAGAGACCCAGTACTTC.

The V call is TRBV4-2, the J call TRBJ2-5; D ambiguous. V was clipped by 2 bases and J by 3 bases, with 10 bases between them. This CDR3 comprises 14 residues. CDR1 LGHNA and CDR2 YNFKEQ come from the germline V gene. CDR3 coding DNA: TGTGCCAGCAGCCAAATCCGGGTAGAAGAGACCCAGTACTTC. Translating it yields CASSQIRVEETQYF.

This clone has a handful of counts. This chain links TRBV6-5 with TRBJ2-7; TRBD1 matches at 9 bases. The CDR3 totals 16 residues. CDR1 is MNHEY, CDR2 SVGAGI, per germline. V shed 1 base, J shed 5 bases, and the junction held 9 bases outside the gene matches. This chain's CDR3 is CASSYLAGTGMDEQYF. The CDR3 nucleotides read TGTGCCAGCAGTTACTTAGCCGGGACAGGGATGGACGAGCAGTACTTC.

The rearrangement joins TRBV10-3 to TRBJ1-2, with unresolved D. The V end lost 6 bases, the J end lost 5 bases, and 10 bases lay between the germline ends. CDR1 and CDR2 (germline): ENHRY, SYGVKD. The CDR3 sequence is 12 residues long. CDR3 amino acids: CAISPTGYGYTF. The CDR3 DNA follows: TGTGCCATCAGCCCTACGGGGTATGGCTACACCTTC.

Written as DNA, the CDR3 is TGTGCCAGCAGCATTTCCGGGACAGGGTTTAATGAGCAGTTCTTC. Protein: CASSISGTGFNEQFF. V usage is TRBV28 and J usage is TRBJ2-1, with 9 positions matching TRBD1. V shed 6 bases and J 7 bases; nucleotides not matched to a gene: 10. Germline V gives CDR1 MDHEN, CDR2 SYDVKM. CDR3 size: 15 residues.

V is TRBV5-4 and J is TRBJ2-5; a possible D gene is TRBD2 (5 bases). The germline V gene encodes CDR1 SGHNT and CDR2 YYREEE (reference sequence). The CDR3 covers 12 residues. Between the trimmed V and J ends, which lost 4 bases and 9 bases, there was a span of 13 bases. CDR3 nucleotide sequence: TGTGCCAGCAGCGGGTTAGGAGGAGCCCAGTACTTC. Protein product: CASSGLGGAQYF.

This chain joins TRBV29-1 and TRBJ1-1; 7 bases map to TRBD1. The CDR3 is made up of 13 amino acids. Germline CDR1 and CDR2: SQVTM and ANQGSEA. With V trimmed by 7 bases and J by 0 bases, 5 bases remained unmatched. The CDR3 sequence: CSADRVMNTEAFF. DNA of the CDR3: TGCAGCGCAGACAGGGTAATGAACACTGAAGCTTTCTTT.

This clone was seen only a few times. This chain connects TRBV7-3 to TRBJ2-2; 8 nucleotides agree with TRBD1. V gave up 5 bases and J gave up 6 bases; unmatched junction bases: 8. CDR1 and CDR2 from the germline V gene are SGHTA and FQGTGA. This CDR3 spans 15 amino acids. The CDR3 protein is CASSDRPGQAGELFF. DNA of the CDR3: TGTGCCAGCAGCGACAGACCGGGACAGGCCGGGGAGCTGTTTTTT.

This chain joins TRBV6-6 and TRBJ2-7; D call uncertain. V shed 3 bases and J shed 0 bases, with 12 bases lying between them. The CDR3 totals 15 residues. CDR1 is MNHNY, CDR2 SVGAGI, per germline (reference sequence). CDR3 sequence: CASSYEALSSYEQYF. The CDR3 region has the DNA TGTGCCAGCAGTTATGAAGCGTTGAGCTCCTACGAGCAGTACTTC.

The V and J genes are TRBV15 and TRBJ1-2; D uncertain. Trimming removed 1 base from V and 2 bases from J, with 11 bases in between. The CDR3 runs to 15 residues. The germline V gene has CDR1 LNHNV and CDR2 YYDKDF (reference sequence). The CDR3 here is CATSRVPGANYGYTF. The CDR3 coding sequence is TGTGCCACCAGCAGAGTTCCCGGAGCGAACTATGGCTACACCTTC.

The chain combines TRBV6-1 with TRBJ2-7; no firm D call. The CDR3 extends over 16 amino acids. The germline V gene has CDR1 MNHNS and CDR2 SASEGT. V shed 0 bases and J shed 3 bases, with 15 bases lying between them. The CDR3 DNA reads as TGTGCCAGCAGTGAAGCTGCCCGGTCGACTTACTACGAGCAGTACTTC. It is translated as CASSEAARSTYYEQYF.

V and J are TRBV2 and TRBJ2-1; TRBD2 matches 10 bases. The V gene's germline CDR1 is SNHLY and CDR2 FYNNEI. V dropped 8 bases and J dropped 8; count of bases not matched to a gene: 12. The CDR3 runs 15 residues. The CDR3 here is CASGTGTSVPHEQFF. The CDR3 DNA sequence: TGTGCCAGCGGGACCGGGACTAGCGTTCCGCATGAGCAGTTCTTC.

Points on this clone: Other nucleotide sequences in the sample specify the same CDR3. Written as DNA, the CDR3 is TGTGCCAGCAGTTACGGGCGGGAGGGCCCCGGTGAGCAGTTCTTC. Translation: CASSYGREGPGEQFF. The chain uses TRBV6-5 and TRBJ2-1; TRBD2 matches at 9 bases. With V trimmed by 2 bases and J by 9 bases, 8 bases remained unmatched. CDR1 MNHEY and CDR2 SVGAGI come from the germline V gene. This CDR3 is 15 amino acids long.

V usage is TRBV27 and J usage is TRBJ2-1; the D is unclear. Germline V lookup: CDR1 MNHEY, CDR2 SMNVEV (reference sequence). The CDR3 sequence is 16 residues long. Trimming took off 5 bases at V and 1 base at J, with 15 bases between the two ends. The CDR3 loop reads CASSLYSRSSYNEQFF. The CDR3 coding sequence is TGTGCCAGCAGTCTTTATAGTCGTTCGTCCTACAATGAGCAGTTCTTC.

The gene calls are TRBV7-2 and TRBJ1-3, with TRBD1 matching 7 bases. This CDR3 is 16 amino acids long. The V segment lost 5 bases and the J segment 4 bases; nucleotides outside the gene matches: 11. Germline loops: CDR1 SGHTA, CDR2 FQGNSA. The CDR3 sequence: CASSRLTGPAGNTIYF. In DNA form, the CDR3 reads TGTGCCAGCAGCCGATTGACAGGGCCCGCCGGAAACACCATATATTTT.

This chain joins TRBV29-1 and TRBJ2-3, with 11 bases fitting TRBD1. CDR1 is SQVTM, CDR2 ANQGSEA, per germline. Trimming cost V 3 bases and J 4 bases; bases outside gene matches: 0. The CDR3 length is 13 residues. CDR3 in amino acids: CSVEGQGADTQYF. The DNA for the CDR3 is TGCAGCGTTGAGGGACAGGGGGCAGATACGCAGTATTTT.

This clone was picked up one time. V and J are TRBV4-2 and TRBJ2-1, with 12 bases lining up with TRBD2. The CDR3 contains 16 residues. V gave up 1 base and J gave up 9 bases; unmatched junction bases: 7. In germline, CDR1 is LGHNA, CDR2 YNFKEQ. CDR3 amino acids: CASSQALAGGPSEQFF. DNA of the CDR3: TGTGCCAGCAGCCAAGCCCTAGCGGGAGGGCCTAGTGAGCAGTTCTTC.

This chain links TRBV28 with TRBJ2-1; 8 bases fit TRBD1. Germline trimming cut 7 bases from V and 1 base from J; bases unmatched to any gene: 3. This CDR3 comprises 14 residues. From germline, CDR1 is MDHEN and CDR2 SYDVKM. CDR3: CASKDRGSYNEQFF. The CDR3, as DNA: TGTGCCAGCAAAGACAGGGGTTCCTACAATGAGCAGTTCTTC. Full variable domain (rest looked up from reference TRBV28 and TRBJ2-1): DVKVTQSSRYLVKRTGEKVFLECVQDMDHENMFWYRQDPGLGLRLIYFSYDVKMKEKGDIPEGYSVSREKKERFSLILESASTNQTSMYLCASKDRGSYNEQFFGPGTRLTVL.

This chain links TRBV19 with TRBJ1-1; D gene ambiguous. CDR1 and CDR2 from the germline V gene are LNHDA and SQIVND (reference sequence). The V end lost 3 bases, the J end lost 1 base, and 6 bases lay between the germline ends. The CDR3 sequence is 13 residues long. The CDR3 DNA sequence: TGTGCCAGTAGTATTATCGGGAACACTGAAGCTTTCTTT. This encodes CASSIIGNTEAFF. The complete variable domain, with remaining parts taken from reference TRBV19 and TRBJ1-1, reads DGGITQSPKYLFRKEGQNVTLSCEQNLNHDAMYWYRQDPGQGLRLIYYSQIVNDFQKGDIAEGYSVSREKKESFPLTVTSAQKNPTAFYLCASSIIGNTEAFFGQGTRLTVV.

The chain joins TRBV11-2 to TRBJ2-3; 7 bases agree with TRBD2. Germline CDR1 reads SGHAT; CDR2 reads FQNNGV. The CDR3 contains 15 residues. Trimming took 5 bases from V and 0 from J; bases not matched to a gene: 5. CDR3 coding DNA: TGTGCCAGCAGCACAAAACTAGCGAGCACAGATACGCAGTATTTT. Amino acids: CASSTKLASTDTQYF.

This chain uses TRBV5-5 with TRBJ2-1; 8 nucleotides align to TRBD2. Germline CDR1 SGHKS, CDR2 YYEKEE (reference sequence). The CDR3 consists of 15 residues. Germline trimming cut 4 bases from V and 0 bases from J; bases unmatched to any gene: 3. The CDR3 bases are TGTGCCAGCAGCACTAGCGGTAGCTCCTACAATGAGCAGTTCTTC. Amino acid sequence: CASSTSGSSYNEQFF.

This chain connects TRBV7-8 to TRBJ2-1; perhaps TRBD2 as D (6 bases). V lost 3 bases, J lost 0 bases, and 12 bases lay in between. Germline V gives CDR1 SGHVS, CDR2 FQNEAQ. This CDR3 is 16 amino acids long. The CDR3 bases are TGTGCCAGCAGCTTTAGCGGAAAGGGCTCCTACAATGAGCAGTTCTTC. Translating it yields CASSFSGKGSYNEQFF. The full variable domain, with the rest looked up from reference TRBV7-8 and TRBJ2-1, is GAGVSQSPRYKVAKRGQDVALRCDPISGHVSLFWYQQALGQGPEFLTYFQNEAQLDKSGLPSDRFFAERPEGSVSTLKIQRTQQEDSAVYLCASSFSGKGSYNEQFFGPGTRLTVL.

CDR3 in DNA: TGTGCCAGCAGCCAAGATCATCGGGGGAATCAGCCCCAGCATTTT. This codes for CASSQDHRGNQPQHF. The chain is built from TRBV4-2 and TRBJ1-5; D possibly corresponds to TRBD1 (5 bases). V gave up 0 bases and J gave up 4 bases, with 10 bases separating them. CDR1 and CDR2 from the germline V gene are LGHNA and YNFKEQ. The CDR3 contains 15 residues.

This clone was counted a few times. The gene calls are TRBV28 and TRBJ2-6; D possibly corresponds to TRBD2 (6 bases). The CDR3 runs to 20 residues. Germline CDR1 MDHEN, CDR2 SYDVKM. Trimming removed 1 base from V and 0 bases from J, with 19 bases in between. The CDR3 bases are TGTGCCAGCAGTTTATACAAGTTCGGGGACTTTAGCTCTGGGGCCAACGTCCTGACTTTC. Translation gives CASSLYKFGDFSSGANVLTF.

The chain links TRBV28 to TRBJ1-5; maybe TRBD1 (6 bases). The CDR3 contains 16 residues. V gave up 2 bases and J gave up 0 bases, with 11 bases separating them. The germline V gene encodes CDR1 MDHEN and CDR2 SYDVKM. The CDR3 DNA is TGTGCCAGCAGTTTAAGCCAGGGGTATAGCAATCAGCCCCAGCATTTT. As protein: CASSLSQGYSNQPQHF.